This T cell receptor (beta chain) stems from a study of T cell responses to AZD1222 COVID-19 vaccine. Overall study findings and caveats: Recipients of two AZD1222 doses showed rising Spike-specific TCR breadth and depth.

The germline V and J ends were trimmed by 6 bases and 8 bases, with 6 bases remaining between them. This CDR3 is built from 11 residues. Germline V gene sequence: CDR1 KGHDR, CDR2 SFDVKD. Profiling relied on immunoSEQ multiplex PCR, and the TCRdb table lists in-frame clones only, not all of them. The sample has 200,000 to 300,000 clones; approximately 93% are singletons. This clone has more than one count but fewer than ten. Its matching antigen is unknown. Material: peripheral blood, obtained on day 0 of AZD1222 vaccination. The receptor comes from an adult in good health. This rearrangement joins TRBV24-1 to TRBJ1-4; D is perhaps TRBD1 (5 bases). CDR3 amino acids: CATSQGEKLFF. DNA of the CDR3: TGTGCCACCAGTCAGGGCGAAAAACTGTTTTTT.